Reported below is one T cell receptor (beta chain). The data were obtained in a study of OX40 agonist ivuxolimab in advanced cancers. Study-wide background: An anti-OX40 (CD134) antibody with agonistic activity, ivuxolimab, was administered to patients.

The CDR3 contains 15 residues. Germline CDR1 is MNHNY and CDR2 is SVGAGI (reference sequence). V gave up 5 bases and J gave up 6 bases; unmatched junction bases: 9. Profiled with immunoSEQ multiplex PCR; TCRdb holds only in-frame clones, not every one. The table shows tens of thousands of clones, with approximately 78% occurring only once. The source is an adult with an advanced solid tumor such as melanoma, head and neck, liver or kidney cancer. The chain couples TRBV6-6 to TRBJ1-2; TRBD1 agrees at 10 bases. The material was CD4+ or CD8+ T cells sorted from blood, obtained in a trial of the OX40 agonist ivuxolimab. CDR3 nucleotide sequence: TGTGCCAGCAGTGGACTACGACAGGGGGCCCATGGCTACACCTTC. This gives the protein CASSGLRQGAHGYTF.